This paragraph covers one T cell receptor (beta chain) sequence. Its antigen remains unidentified. This specimen comes from a study of response to subunit inactivated influenza vaccine. Study results and limitations: It was suggested by the authors that few new T cells are recruited by each seasonal influenza vaccination.

This CDR3 spans 15 amino acids. Between the trimmed V and J ends, which lost 0 bases and 0 bases, there was a span of 8 bases. Germline CDR1 LGHNA, CDR2 YSLEER. TCRdb ran MiXCR on the RT-PCR reads and lists one entry per CDR3 protein. The sample has approximately 310,000 distinct CDR3 sequences; just over 20% are singletons. The sequences come from PBMCs from blood, collected roughly 20 months after vaccination. The rearrangement links TRBV4-3 to TRBJ1-1; unclear D gene. The TCR sequence derives from a man between 45 and 75 years old who received an inactivated influenza vaccine. Written as DNA, the CDR3 is TGCGCCAGCAGCCAAGATATAGGGCTGAACACTGAAGCTTTCTTT. This gives the protein CASSQDIGLNTEAFF.